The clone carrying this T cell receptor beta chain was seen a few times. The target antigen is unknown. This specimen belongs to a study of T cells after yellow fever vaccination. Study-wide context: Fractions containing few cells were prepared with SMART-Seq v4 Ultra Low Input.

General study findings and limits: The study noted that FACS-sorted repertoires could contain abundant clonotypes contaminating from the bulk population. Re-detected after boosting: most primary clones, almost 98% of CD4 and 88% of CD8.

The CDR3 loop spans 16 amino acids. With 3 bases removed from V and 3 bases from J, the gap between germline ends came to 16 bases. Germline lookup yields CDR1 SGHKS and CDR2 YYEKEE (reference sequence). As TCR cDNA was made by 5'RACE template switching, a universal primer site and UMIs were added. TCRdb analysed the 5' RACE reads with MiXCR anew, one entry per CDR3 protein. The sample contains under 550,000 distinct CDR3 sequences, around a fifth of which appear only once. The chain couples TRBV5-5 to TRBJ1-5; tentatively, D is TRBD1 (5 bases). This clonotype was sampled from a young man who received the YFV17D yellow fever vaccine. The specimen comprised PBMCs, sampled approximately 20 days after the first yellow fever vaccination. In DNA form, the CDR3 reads TGTGCCAGCAGCTGGGGCCTACAGGTTACCAATCAGCCCCAGCATTTT. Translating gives CASSWGLQVTNQPQHF. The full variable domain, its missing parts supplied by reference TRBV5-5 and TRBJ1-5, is DAGVTQSPTHLIKTRGQQVTLRCSPISGHKSVSWYQQVLGQGPQFIFQYYEKEERGRGNFPDRFSARQFPNYSSELNVNALLLGDSALYLCASSWGLQVTNQPQHFGDGTRLSIL.